The source of this TCR beta chain is a study of T cell responses to AZD1222 COVID-19 vaccine. Profiling relied on immunoSEQ multiplex PCR, and the TCRdb table lists in-frame clones only, not all of them. The sample includes fewer than 150,000 clones, 88% of them seen just once. This CDR3 region has 13 residues. Germline V gene data show CDR1 as KGHSH and CDR2 as LQKENI. Trimming shortened V by 6 bases and J by 4 bases, and 9 bases separated the two germline ends. Here the sequenced sample was peripheral blood, taken 28 days after the second AZD1222 dose. This clonotype was obtained from an adult who received the AZD1222 COVID-19 vaccine. V is TRBV18 and J is TRBJ2-2; D may be TRBD2 (5 bases). CDR3 sequence (DNA): TGTGCCAGCTCGCCGGGGATCACCGGGGAGCTGTTTTTT. Amino acid sequence: CASSPGITGELFF.